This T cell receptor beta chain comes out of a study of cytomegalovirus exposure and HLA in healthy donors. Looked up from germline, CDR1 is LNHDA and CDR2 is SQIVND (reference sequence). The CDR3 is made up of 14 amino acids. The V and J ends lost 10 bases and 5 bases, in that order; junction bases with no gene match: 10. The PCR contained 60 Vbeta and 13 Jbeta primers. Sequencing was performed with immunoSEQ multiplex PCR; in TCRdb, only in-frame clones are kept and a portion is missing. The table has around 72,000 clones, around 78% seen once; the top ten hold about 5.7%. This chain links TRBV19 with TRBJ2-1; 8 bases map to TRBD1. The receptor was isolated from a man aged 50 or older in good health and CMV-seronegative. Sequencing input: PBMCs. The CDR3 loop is CATEEGTGHNEQFF. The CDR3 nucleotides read TGTGCCACCGAAGAGGGGACAGGCCACAATGAGCAGTTCTTC.